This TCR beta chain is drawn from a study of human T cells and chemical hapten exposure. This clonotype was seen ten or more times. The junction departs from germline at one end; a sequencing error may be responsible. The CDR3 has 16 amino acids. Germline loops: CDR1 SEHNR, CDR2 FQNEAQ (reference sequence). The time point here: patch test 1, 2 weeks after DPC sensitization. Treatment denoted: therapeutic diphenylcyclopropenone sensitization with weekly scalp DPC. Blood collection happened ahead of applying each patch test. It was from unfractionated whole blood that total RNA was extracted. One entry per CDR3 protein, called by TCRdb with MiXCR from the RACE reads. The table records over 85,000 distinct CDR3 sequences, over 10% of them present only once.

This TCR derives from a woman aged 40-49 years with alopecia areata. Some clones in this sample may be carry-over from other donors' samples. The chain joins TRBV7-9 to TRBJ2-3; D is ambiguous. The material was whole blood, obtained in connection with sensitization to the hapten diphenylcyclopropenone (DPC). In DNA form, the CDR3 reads TGTGCCAGCAGCTTAGCGCCGGGCCGGAGCACAGACACGCAGTATTTT. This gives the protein CASSLAPGRSTDTQYF.